This record looks at one TCR beta chain sequence and its context. As yet, its antigen is unknown. These data belong to a study of T-cell memory formation after mild COVID-19. TCRdb reprocessed the 5' RACE reads with MiXCR, giving one entry per CDR3 protein. In the table there are hundreds of thousands of distinct CDR3 sequences, nearly 25% of which are singletons. Regarding the study as a whole: Proof of SARS-CoV-2 specificity was absent for the second-wave clones that crested on day 37. Detection of some responders pre-infection suggested pre-existing cross-reactive memory T cells participated.

The sequence was collected from an adult woman who had mild COVID-19 (a few samples of this study predate the infection). Cell type and time point are not known. Source material: PBMCs or a T cell subset sorted from them (not recorded which).

The CDR3 protein is CASSPLERQFF. The DNA for the CDR3 is TGTGCCAGCTCACCCCTCGAGAGGCAGTTCTTC. The chain links TRBV18 to TRBJ2-1; D remains unclear. V gave up 3 bases and J gave up 12 bases, with 9 bases separating them. CDR1 is KGHSH and CDR2 is LQKENI in the germline V gene. The CDR3 has 11 amino acids.